The 19 T cell receptor beta chains below come from one sample, sequenced in a study of T cell repertoires in cytomegalovirus infection. Each CDR3 protein is one row after TCRdb ran MiXCR on the reads. There are fewer than 550,000 distinct CDR3 sequences in the sample; 16% occur only once, and 20% to 30% lies in the top ten. The sample was CD8+ T cells from PBMCs. All receptors derive from a human donor in good health (CMV status not recorded). Some clones in this sample may be carry-over from other donors' samples.

The chain combines TRBV29-1 with TRBJ2-2; perhaps TRBD2 as D (5 bases). Germline values: CDR1 SQVTM, CDR2 ANQGSEA. Trimming took 7 bases from V and 5 from J, leaving 11 bases between them. The CDR3 covers 12 residues. The CDR3 region has the DNA TGCAGCGGGGTGCGGGTAACCGGGGAGCTGTTTTTT. Its protein is CSGVRVTGELFF.

This clonotype was picked up many times. The V gene is TRBV7-9, the J gene TRBJ2-1, with a possible D match to TRBD2 (7 bases). Looked up from germline, CDR1 is SEHNR and CDR2 is FQNEAQ (reference sequence). Trimming shortened V by 5 bases and J by 2 bases, and 16 bases separated the two germline ends. The CDR3 sequence is 16 residues long. CDR3 region: CASSLGGAGAYNEQFF. The CDR3 region has the DNA TGTGCCAGCAGCCTAGGGGGGGCAGGGGCCTACAATGAGCAGTTCTTC.

Concerning this clonotype itself: A much larger clone lies one base from this, so it may be a read error. The missing conserved phenylalanine or tryptophan at the end of this CDR3 makes a read error likely. The rearrangement links TRBV7-3 to TRBJ2-7; possible D gene TRBD1, 6 bases. Deletions cut 5 bases from V and 7 bases from J, with 12 bases between. The CDR3 runs 12 residues. Germline V gene data show CDR1 as SGHTA and CDR2 as FQGTGA. The CDR3 DNA sequence: TGTGCCAGCAGCCCTAACAGGGAAGAGCAGTACTTA. This gives the protein CASSPNREEQYL.

This clonotype was found many times. The V call is TRBV7-7, the J call TRBJ2-1; TRBD2 aligns across 8 bases. Germline CDR1 SSHAT, CDR2 FNYEAQ (reference sequence). The V gene end was trimmed by 1 base and the J gene end by 5 bases; junction bases not matched to a gene: 19. The CDR3 totals 20 residues. The CDR3 DNA reads TGTGCCAGCAGCTTAGGGTTTGGTGGGCGTGCGGGGGGCGTCCACAATGAGCAGTTCTTC. This codes for CASSLGFGGRAGGVHNEQFF.

The chain recombines TRBV4-1 with TRBJ2-2, with 7 bases that match TRBD1. This CDR3 comprises 14 residues. Germline CDR1 MGHRA, CDR2 YSYEKL. With 7 bases clipped from V and 7 bases from J, the junction kept 9 bases outside the gene matches. The CDR3 DNA sequence: TGCGCCAGCACCAGAGGGGGCACAAGCGGGGAGCTGTTTTTT. Its translation is CASTRGGTSGELFF.

This clonotype was detected ten times or more. This sequence joins TRBV7-3 and TRBJ2-3, with a tentative D call TRBD1 (6 bases). The CDR3 totals 16 residues. CDR1 is SGHTA and CDR2 is FQGTGA in the germline V gene. Trimming stripped 2 bases from V and 5 bases from J, with 17 bases between. CDR3 sequence: CASSLLSNSGEDTQYF. The CDR3 bases are TGTGCCAGCAGCTTACTCTCAAACTCAGGGGAAGATACGCAGTATTTT.

This clonotype was seen only a few times. J is TRBJ2-1 and V is TRBV15; D is unresolved. With 2 bases removed from V and 0 bases from J, the gap between germline ends came to 2 bases. The V gene's germline CDR1 is LNHNV and CDR2 YYDKDF (reference sequence). This CDR3 comprises 13 residues. CDR3 DNA: TGTGCCACCAGCAGAAGCTCCTACAATGAGCAGTTCTTC. It yields the protein CATSRSSYNEQFF.

Ten or more counts support this clonotype. The chain combines TRBV5-1 with TRBJ1-2; the match to TRBD1 covers 7 bases. The J segment lost 8 bases and the V segment lost 1 base, leaving 20 bases of the junction unmatched. CDR1 is SGHRS and CDR2 is YFSETQ in the germline V gene. The CDR3 runs 18 residues. Here the CDR3 DNA reads TGCGCCAGCAGCTTGCGCGGACGCCGTGGGACAGAACCGGGGGGCTACACCTTC. Translation: CASSLRGRRGTEPGGYTF.

This sequence joins TRBV29-1 and TRBJ2-1, with 8 positions matching TRBD2. The germline CDR1 and CDR2 sequences are SQVTM and ANQGSEA. The J segment lost 3 bases and the V segment lost 6 bases, leaving 7 bases of the junction unmatched. The CDR3 covers 14 residues. The CDR3, as DNA: TGCAGCGTAAGCGGGAGTTACGACTACAATGAGCAGTTCTTC. Amino acids: CSVSGSYDYNEQFF.

This clonotype turned up a few times. This chain links TRBV27 with TRBJ2-7, with D possibly called TRBD1 or TRBD2 (5 bases each). V was cut by 6 bases and J by 5 bases, with 17 bases left in between. CDR1 MNHEY and CDR2 SMNVEV come from the germline V gene (reference sequence). The CDR3 is 14 amino acids. In DNA form, the CDR3 reads TGTGCCAGCAGCGCCGGGGCCCTCCTTGACGAGCAGTACTTC. Translated, it gives CASSAGALLDEQYF.

This clonotype was observed a single time. Lacking the conserved final phenylalanine or tryptophan, this CDR3 likely reflects a read error. The chain joins TRBV7-4 to TRBJ1-2, with a possible D match to TRBD1 (5 bases). Germline V gives CDR1 SGHVT, CDR2 SQSDAQ. The CDR3 runs to 17 residues. V lost 3 bases to trimming and J lost 2 bases, with 19 bases between them. CDR3 sequence reads: CASSFYRRQTENYGYTL. Written as DNA, the CDR3 is TGTGCCAGCAGCTTCTATAGACGACAGACCGAAAACTATGGCTACACCTTA.

This clonotype has ten or more counts. This sequence joins TRBV7-9 and TRBJ1-1; D gene uncertain. Germline-derived CDR1 and CDR2 are SEHNR and FQNEAQ (reference sequence). The CDR3 loop spans 13 amino acids. CDR3 sequence (DNA): TGTGTCACCACCCACGGTTCGAACACTGAAGCTTTCTTT. Amino acids: CVTTHGSNTEAFF. The full variable domain, with the rest looked up from reference TRBV7-9 and TRBJ1-1, is DTGVSQNPRHKITKRGQNVTFRCDPISEHNRLYWYRQTLGQGPEFLTYFQNEAQLEKSRLLSDRFSAERPKGSFSTLEIQRTEQGDSAMYLCVTTHGSNTEAFFGQGTRLTVV.

This clonotype was picked up many times. The chain combines TRBV7-9 with TRBJ1-1; D perhaps matches TRBD1 (5 bases). V gave up 0 bases and J gave up 3 bases, with 11 bases separating them. Germline CDR1 SEHNR, CDR2 FQNEAQ (reference sequence). CDR3 length: 15 amino acids. Here the CDR3 reads CASSLAHGGYTEAFF. CDR3 in DNA: TGTGCCAGCAGCTTAGCGCACGGGGGGTACACTGAAGCTTTCTTT.

In its sample, this clonotype was seen many times. The gene calls are TRBV6-1 and TRBJ2-4; D gene unclear. CDR1 and CDR2 from the germline V gene are MNHNS and SASEGT. V lost 3 bases and J 1 base, leaving 19 bases between the germline ends. The length of the CDR3 is 18 residues. CDR3 in amino acids: CASSDGLQRRQAKNIQYF. As DNA, the CDR3 is TGTGCCAGCAGTGATGGTCTTCAACGGCGGCAGGCCAAAAACATTCAGTACTTC.

This sequence joins TRBV20-1 and TRBJ2-7; D gene unclear. The CDR3 is made up of 15 amino acids. V lost 2 bases, J lost 0 bases, and 14 bases lay in between. CDR1 DFQATT and CDR2 SNEGSKA come from the germline V gene (reference sequence). The CDR3 here is CSARPLDVSSYEQYF. CDR3 bases: TGCAGTGCTAGACCTCTCGATGTAAGCTCCTACGAGCAGTACTTC.

As to this clonotype: Since no conserved phenylalanine or tryptophan closes the CDR3, a read error is the likely cause. This sequence joins TRBV27 and TRBJ2-7; D call uncertain. The CDR3 totals 13 residues. V lost 5 bases and J lost 5, with 13 bases in between. Germline V gene data show CDR1 as MNHEY and CDR2 as SMNVEV (reference sequence). The CDR3 loop is CASSPLRADEQYY. CDR3 DNA sequence: TGTGCCAGCAGTCCCCTGAGAGCCGACGAGCAGTACTAC.

This clonotype was counted ten times or more. The J gene is TRBJ2-3, the V gene TRBV7-6; D not resolved. Germline V gene lookup returns CDR1 SGHVS and CDR2 FNYEAQ. CDR3 length equals 15 residues. V lost 0 bases and J 7 bases, leaving 14 bases between the germline ends. CDR3 bases: TGTGCCAGCAGCTTAGCACAGTCTTTTAAGCATACGCAGTATTTT. Translating gives CASSLAQSFKHTQYF.

On this clonotype itself: One base away lies a much larger clone, so this may be a sequencing read error. The rearrangement links TRBV2 to TRBJ2-4; D unresolved. Germline loops: CDR1 SNHLY, CDR2 FYNNEI. The CDR3 totals 14 residues. CDR3 residues: CVSRAPGSRYIQYF. CDR3 in DNA: TGTGTCAGCAGAGCGCCTGGCAGTAGGTACATTCAGTACTTC.

The CDR3 DNA is TGTGCCAGCAGCCAGTTCAGGGGTGAGTCCTACGAGCAGTACTTC. Translated: CASSQFRGESYEQYF. The chain has TRBV4-2 and TRBJ2-7; TRBD1 is a possible D gene (6 bases). V shed 3 bases and J shed 1 base, with 13 bases lying between them. This CDR3 has 15 residues. The germline CDR1 and CDR2 sequences are LGHNA and YNFKEQ.